Shown below are 22 T cell receptor beta chains from a single sample sequenced in a study of T cell responses to AZD1222 COVID-19 vaccine. Assay used: immunoSEQ multiplex PCR; TCRdb lists only in-frame clones, some missing. The data contain 100,000 or so clones, 90% of them singletons. The specimen comprised peripheral blood, sampled on day 0 of AZD1222 vaccination. Receptor source: an adult in good health.

This chain joins TRBV29-1 and TRBJ2-5; 12 bases agree with TRBD2. Trimming removed 5 bases from V and 3 bases from J; junction bases left unmatched: 10. Germline CDR1 and CDR2: SQVTM and ANQGSEA. The CDR3 has 16 residues. CDR3 protein: CSVRLAGELTEETQYF. DNA for the CDR3: TGCAGCGTTCGACTAGCGGGGGAGCTTACCGAAGAGACCCAGTACTTC.

This clone occurred a few times. This chain joins TRBV9 and TRBJ1-4, with a weak D call TRBD1 (5 bases). CDR1 and CDR2 from the germline V gene are SGDLS and YYNGEE. Deletions cut 0 bases from V and 4 bases from J, with 10 bases between. This CDR3 region has 15 residues. The CDR3 DNA sequence: TGTGCCAGCAGCGTAGCTCCGGACAATAATGAAAAACTGTTTTTT. This gives the protein CASSVAPDNNEKLFF.

The chain links TRBV11-2 to TRBJ1-1; possible D gene TRBD1, 6 bases. With 4 bases removed from V and 5 bases from J, the gap between germline ends came to 14 bases. Germline lookup yields CDR1 SGHAT and CDR2 FQNNGV. This CDR3 has 14 amino acids. CDR3 nucleotides: TGTGCCAGCAGCTATACAGGGTCGGGGACTGAAGCTTTCTTT. This translates into CASSYTGSGTEAFF.

J is TRBJ1-5 and V is TRBV11-2, with no clear D. The germline V gene has CDR1 SGHAT and CDR2 FQNNGV. The CDR3 sequence is 16 residues long. Between the trimmed V and J ends, which lost 1 base and 0 bases, there was a span of 10 bases. The CDR3 DNA is TGTGCCAGCAGCTTAGGAACCATGTATAGCAATCAGCCCCAGCATTTT. Protein sequence: CASSLGTMYSNQPQHF.

The genes are TRBV7-6 and TRBJ1-5; D ambiguous. Germline assignment: CDR1 SGHVS and CDR2 FNYEAQ. Trimming stripped 5 bases from V and 11 bases from J, with 22 bases between. The CDR3 is made up of 15 amino acids. The DNA for the CDR3 is TGTGCCAGCAGCCGAGACACAAATAGCTGGGAGGCCCAGCATTTT. Its protein is CASSRDTNSWEAQHF.

The gene calls are TRBV7-8 and TRBJ2-5; D assignment may be TRBD1 or TRBD2 (5 bases each). Germline assignment: CDR1 SGHVS and CDR2 FQNEAQ. CDR3 length equals 16 residues. Trimming took 5 bases from V and 1 from J, leaving 17 bases between them. The CDR3 protein is CASSRSSAGGQETQYF. CDR3 DNA sequence: TGTGCCAGCAGCCGTTCCTCTGCTGGGGGCCAAGAGACCCAGTACTTC.

The chain combines TRBV3-1 (or the pseudogene TRBV3-2) with TRBJ2-7; TRBD1 matches 8 bases. The CDR3 is 17 amino acids. CDR1 and CDR2 (germline): LGHDT, YNNKEL (reference sequence). Trimming at V came to 1 base and at J to 1 base, leaving 9 bases not matched to a gene. CDR3 amino acids: CASSQAAVTGASYEQYF. CDR3 DNA: TGTGCCAGCAGCCAAGCGGCGGTGACAGGGGCTTCCTACGAGCAGTACTTC.

The V call is TRBV27, the J call TRBJ2-1, with 8 bases lining up with TRBD2. This CDR3 region has 15 residues. The ends lost 7 bases at V and 3 bases at J; junction bases unmatched: 8. In germline, CDR1 is MNHEY, CDR2 SMNVEV (reference sequence). CDR3 in DNA: TGTGCCAGCACCTTGGGTACTAGCGGCTACAATGAGCAGTTCTTC. This translates into CASTLGTSGYNEQFF.

The V call is TRBV5-6, the J call TRBJ2-3; TRBD2 matches 8 bases. After removal of 4 bases from V and 2 bases from J, the junction contained 12 bases not matched to a gene. Germline CDR1 and CDR2: SGHDT and YYEEEE. This CDR3 has 17 amino acids. The CDR3 spells CASSKPGVAGYTDTQYF. The CDR3 DNA follows: TGTGCCAGCAGCAAACCTGGAGTAGCGGGATACACAGATACGCAGTATTTT.

In its sample, this clone was seen a few times. V is TRBV2 and J is TRBJ1-5; unclear D gene. Trimming shortened V by 1 base and J by 1 base, and 8 bases separated the two germline ends. This CDR3 has 15 residues. The germline CDR1 and CDR2 sequences are SNHLY and FYNNEI. The CDR3 region is CASSEVINSNQPQHF. The CDR3 bases are TGTGCCAGCAGTGAAGTTATAAACAGCAATCAGCCCCAGCATTTT.

The chain joins TRBV5-1 to TRBJ1-6, with D unresolved. Germline CDR1 is SGHRS and CDR2 is YFSETQ. The CDR3 runs 17 residues. Trimming stripped 4 bases from V and 2 bases from J, with 16 bases between. CDR3 sequence reads: CASSPDAAGPYNSPLHF. CDR3 DNA sequence: TGCGCCAGCAGCCCGGACGCGGCCGGCCCCTATAATTCACCCCTCCACTTT.

The chain joins TRBV4-2 to TRBJ1-1; D not certain. V gave up 0 bases and J gave up 5 bases, with 10 bases separating them. The CDR3 sequence is 14 residues long. Germline V gene sequence: CDR1 LGHNA, CDR2 YNFKEQ. The CDR3 here is CASSQEWGRTEAFF. The CDR3 DNA is TGTGCCAGCAGCCAAGAATGGGGAAGGACTGAAGCTTTCTTT.

This clone has more than one count but fewer than ten. V usage is TRBV5-1 and J usage is TRBJ1-2; D gene uncertain. V was cut by 7 bases and J by 2 bases, with 15 bases left in between. This CDR3 has 14 amino acids. Germline-derived CDR1 and CDR2 are SGHRS and YFSETQ. The CDR3 nucleotides are TGCGCCAGCGCACTCCTTGAGGTCAACTATGGCTACACCTTC. Residues: CASALLEVNYGYTF.

The CDR3 sequence is CASSVQGMSDTIYF. In nucleotides, the CDR3 is TGTGCCAGCAGCGTACAGGGGATGTCTGACACCATATATTTT. The V gene is TRBV2, the J gene TRBJ1-3, with TRBD1 matching over 7 bases. V gave up 6 bases and J gave up 8 bases; unmatched junction bases: 10. Germline V gene data show CDR1 as SNHLY and CDR2 as FYNNEI. This CDR3 comprises 14 residues.

V usage is TRBV6-5 and J usage is TRBJ1-1; 8 bases agree with TRBD1. V lost 5 bases to trimming and J lost 4 bases; unmatched junction nucleotides: 9. Germline assignment: CDR1 MNHEY and CDR2 SVGAGI. The CDR3 loop spans 15 amino acids. The CDR3 loop is CASSRGQGRSTEAFF. CDR3 sequence (DNA): TGTGCCAGCAGTCGAGGACAGGGAAGGAGCACTGAAGCTTTCTTT.

This clone was counted a few times. V is TRBV5-6 and J is TRBJ1-2, with D unresolved. The CDR3 loop spans 14 amino acids. CDR1 and CDR2 from the germline V gene are SGHDT and YYEEEE. The V end was cut by 4 bases, the J end by 4 bases, with 14 bases between. The CDR3 bases are TGTGCCAGCAGCGAATCCGGGCGCTTCTATGGCTACACCTTC. Translation: CASSESGRFYGYTF.

Only a few counts were recorded for this clone. This rearrangement joins TRBV27 to TRBJ2-2; D gene uncertain. CDR1 and CDR2 from the germline V gene are MNHEY and SMNVEV (reference sequence). CDR3 length equals 12 residues. V was clipped by 7 bases and J by 7 bases, with 10 bases between them. The CDR3 is CASTSAGGELFF. In DNA, the CDR3 is TGTGCCAGCACGTCTGCTGGCGGGGAGCTGTTTTTT.

CDR3 residues: CASSHAPKNIQYF. Here the CDR3 DNA reads TGCGCCAGCAGCCATGCCCCCAAAAACATTCAGTACTTC. The J gene is TRBJ2-4, the V gene TRBV4-1; D is ambiguous. CDR3 length: 13 amino acids. The V end lost 3 bases, the J end lost 2 bases, and 5 bases lay between the germline ends. Per germline, CDR1 MGHRA and CDR2 YSYEKL.

This clone was detected once. CDR3: CASSAGGTGNEQFF. The CDR3 DNA is TGTGCCAGCAGCGCGGGGGGGACGGGCAATGAGCAGTTCTTC. The chain joins TRBV7-9 to TRBJ2-1, with 9 bases lining up with TRBD2. V lost 5 bases and J lost 6; bases outside the gene matches: 5. The germline CDR1 and CDR2 sequences are SEHNR and FQNEAQ (reference sequence). The CDR3 contains 14 residues.

This chain uses TRBV7-6 with TRBJ1-3, with D perhaps matching TRBD1 (5 bases). Germline-derived CDR1 and CDR2 are SGHVS and FNYEAQ. Deletions cut 5 bases from V and 0 bases from J, with 11 bases between. This CDR3 has 15 residues. In DNA, the CDR3 is TGTGCCAGCAGCGCAGGACACCTCTCTGGAAACACCATATATTTT. This translates into CASSAGHLSGNTIYF.

The chain links TRBV13 to TRBJ1-2; D not certain. CDR1 is PRHDT, CDR2 FYEKMQ, per germline (reference sequence). V lost 2 bases and J lost 2, with 0 bases in between. The CDR3 runs to 11 residues. The CDR3 region is CASSLNYGYTF. The CDR3 DNA reads as TGTGCCAGCAGCTTAAACTATGGCTACACCTTC.

The V and J genes are TRBV19 and TRBJ2-5; tentative D call: TRBD2 (5 bases). V was clipped by 6 bases and J by 1 base, with 12 bases between them. This CDR3 is built from 14 residues. Germline V lookup: CDR1 LNHDA, CDR2 SQIVND (reference sequence). CDR3 coding DNA: TGTGCCAGTAGCCCCGGCGGGTTCCAAGAGACCCAGTACTTC. Translating gives CASSPGGFQETQYF.